Listed here is a single TCR beta chain. Its antigen is not identified. The CDR3 runs 14 residues. Germline lookup yields CDR1 LNHDA and CDR2 SQIVND (reference sequence). V lost 5 bases, J lost 3 bases, and 13 bases lay in between. The treatment is: roughly 18 received Ad26.COV2.S at low or high dose, single or two shots; 5 received placebo; per-sample allocation not given. Sampling happened 63 days after the first vaccine or placebo injection. A Boston donor was an adult aged 18-55 years. These data are taken from a study of Ad26.COV2.S vaccination and SARS-CoV-2 variants. Looking at the study overall: The donor participated in the COV1001 trial, in its Ad26.COV2.S arm. Intramuscular Ad26.COV2.S at 5x10^10 or 1x10^11 viral particles. Study findings and constraints: Recipients of either vaccine or placebo displayed similar breadth of non-spike TCRs.

TCRdb keeps only in-frame clones here, not all; method: immunoSEQ multiplex PCR. The data contain about 370,000 clones, 88% of them singletons. This TCR came from a person between 18 and 65 years old who received the Ad26.COV2.S COVID-19 vaccine or a placebo. The V and J genes are TRBV19 and TRBJ1-1; maybe TRBD1 (6 bases). The sequencing here drew on peripheral blood, taken in a trial of Ad26.COV2.S vaccine versus placebo. This chain's CDR3 is CASSLPGVYTEAFF. CDR3 DNA: TGTGCCAGTAGTCTCCCAGGGGTGTACACTGAAGCTTTCTTT.